Listed here are 27 T cell receptor beta chains from one sample, sequenced in a study of CD8+CD57+ T cells in acquired aplastic anemia. Genomic DNA constituted the template upon which TCR beta VDJ and CDR3 profiling was performed. TCRdb re-derived calls from the reads in MiXCR, one entry per CDR3 protein. The table records over 100,000 distinct CDR3 sequences, around two fifths of them present only once. Specimen: sorted CD4+, CD8+, or CD8+CD57+ T cells (not recorded which) from PBMCs. These receptor sequences come from a human donor in good health, serving as a control.

CDR3 nucleotides: TGTGCCAGCGAAGGCACCTCAGGGCCCTATGGCTACACCTTC. As protein: CASEGTSGPYGYTF. The chain uses TRBV25-1 and TRBJ1-2; a weak D match, TRBD1 (5 bases). The germline gives CDR1 MGHDK, CDR2 SYGVNS. There are 14 residues in the CDR3. V was shortened by 8 bases and J by 4 bases, with 17 bases between the two germline ends.

This clonotype has just one count. The chain combines TRBV13 with TRBJ2-3; perhaps TRBD1 as D (6 bases). The V gene's germline CDR1 is PRHDT and CDR2 FYEKMQ (reference sequence). The germline V and J ends were trimmed by 2 bases and 3 bases, with 9 bases remaining between them. The length of the CDR3 is 14 residues. For the CDR3, the DNA is TGTGCCAGCAGCTTATCTAGGGGGACAGATACGCAGTATTTT. Protein sequence: CASSLSRGTDTQYF.

This clonotype has a count of ten or more. The J gene is TRBJ1-6, the V gene TRBV12-3 or TRBV12-4; TRBD1 aligns across 10 bases. V shed 6 bases, J shed 10 bases, and the junction held 6 bases outside the gene matches. CDR3 length: 14 residues. The CDR3 sequence: CASSKGQGRSPLHF. The DNA for the CDR3 is TGTGCCAGCAGCAAGGGACAGGGGAGATCACCCCTCCACTTT.

The chain links TRBV24-1 to TRBJ2-1; D is unresolved. The CDR3 has 11 residues. Trimming pared 5 bases from V and 5 bases from J, leaving 3 bases between. Germline V gives CDR1 KGHDR, CDR2 SFDVKD. CDR3 amino acids: CATSGNNEQFF. CDR3 DNA sequence: TGTGCCACCAGTGGGAACAATGAGCAGTTCTTC.

This clonotype was seen at least ten times. V is TRBV12-3 or TRBV12-4 and J is TRBJ1-3; 8 bases fit TRBD1. V shed 8 bases and J 4 bases; nucleotides not matched to a gene: 7. The length of the CDR3 is 14 residues. The CDR3 coding sequence is TGTGCCAGCGTCCGGGGGACAGGAGGAAACACCATATATTTT. Translation gives CASVRGTGGNTIYF.

CDR3 sequence reads: CSARRTGGGYEQYF. The DNA for the CDR3 is TGCAGTGCCAGAAGGACAGGGGGCGGCTACGAGCAGTACTTC. The genes are TRBV20-1 and TRBJ2-7; 11 bases fit TRBD1. This CDR3 has 14 residues. The trim removed 6 bases at V and 3 bases at J, leaving 7 bases unmatched. Per the germline V gene, CDR1 is DFQATT and CDR2 is SNEGSKA (reference sequence).

This clonotype was counted at least ten times. The V and J genes are TRBV11-2 and TRBJ1-6; perhaps TRBD1 as D (5 bases). Germline CDR1 is SGHAT and CDR2 is FQNNGV. The CDR3 is 13 residues long. V lost 8 bases to trimming and J lost 6 bases, with 11 bases between them. CDR3 sequence: CASQRDGNSPLHF. CDR3 DNA: TGTGCCAGCCAGCGGGACGGTAATTCACCCCTCCACTTT.

This clonotype was observed many times. The V and J genes are TRBV2 and TRBJ1-1; D remains unclear. Germline values: CDR1 SNHLY, CDR2 FYNNEI. This CDR3 region has 13 residues. V lost 7 bases to trimming and J lost 0 bases, with 9 bases between them. Written as DNA, the CDR3 is TGTGCCAGCAATAGGGTTCTGAACACTGAAGCTTTCTTT. Its translation is CASNRVLNTEAFF.

This clonotype has at least ten counts. This chain connects TRBV5-1 to TRBJ2-7; 13 bases line up with TRBD2. V dropped 4 bases and J dropped 4; count of bases not matched to a gene: 17. Germline CDR1 reads SGHRS; CDR2 reads YFSETQ. The CDR3 consists of 19 residues. CDR3 DNA: TGCGCCAGCAGCGTACTGCCTCGGACTAGCGGGAGTAAATCTTACGAGCAGTACTTC. This translates into CASSVLPRTSGSKSYEQYF.

The chain employs TRBV7-8 and TRBJ1-1, with TRBD1 matching over 8 bases. V lost 1 base, J lost 7 bases, and 5 bases stayed unmatched. The CDR3 covers 14 residues. Germline loops: CDR1 SGHVS, CDR2 FQNEAQ. CDR3: CASSLGTGRIEAFF. DNA of the CDR3: TGTGCCAGCAGCTTAGGGACAGGGAGGATTGAAGCTTTCTTT. The full variable domain, completed using reference TRBV7-8 and TRBJ1-1, is GAGVSQSPRYKVAKRGQDVALRCDPISGHVSLFWYQQALGQGPEFLTYFQNEAQLDKSGLPSDRFFAERPEGSVSTLKIQRTQQEDSAVYLCASSLGTGRIEAFFGQGTRLTVV.

On this clonotype itself: The junction departs from germline at one end; a sequencing error may be responsible. The J gene is TRBJ1-5, the V gene TRBV24-1, with TRBD1 as a possible D gene (6 bases). This CDR3 spans 17 amino acids. Germline-derived CDR1 and CDR2 are KGHDR and SFDVKD. CDR3 sequence reads: CATSDTYTGTPNQPRHF. The CDR3 DNA reads TGTGCCACCAGTGATACGTATACAGGGACGCCAAATCAGCCCCGGCATTTT.

This chain connects TRBV27 to TRBJ2-2, with TRBD1 matching over 7 bases. Germline CDR1 is MNHEY and CDR2 is SMNVEV (reference sequence). The V and J ends lost 9 bases and 3 bases, in that order; junction bases with no gene match: 7. The CDR3 contains 14 residues. Here the CDR3 DNA reads TGTGCCAGTAACACAGGGGCGCACACCGGGGAGCTGTTTTTT. This sequence encodes CASNTGAHTGELFF.

The J gene is TRBJ1-6, the V gene TRBV25-1; a possible D gene is TRBD1 (5 bases). This CDR3 contains 14 residues. CDR1 MGHDK and CDR2 SYGVNS come from the germline V gene. The V gene lost 3 bases and the J gene lost 6 bases, with 9 bases spanning the gap. CDR3 nucleotides: TGTGCCAGCAGTGACTACAGGACTAATTCACCCCTCCACTTT. Encoded protein: CASSDYRTNSPLHF.

This clonotype was picked up a small number of times. This chain links TRBV28 with TRBJ1-6; TRBD1 is a possible D gene (5 bases). Trimming removed 7 bases from V and 8 bases from J, with 18 bases in between. In germline, CDR1 is MDHEN, CDR2 SYDVKM. CDR3 length: 15 amino acids. DNA for the CDR3: TGTGCCAGCATCTCGGGTGGGACCTACGATTCACCCCTCCACTTT. Its translation is CASISGGTYDSPLHF. Drawing the rest from reference TRBV28 and TRBJ1-6, the complete variable domain is DVKVTQSSRYLVKRTGEKVFLECVQDMDHENMFWYRQDPGLGLRLIYFSYDVKMKEKGDIPEGYSVSREKKERFSLILESASTNQTSMYLCASISGGTYDSPLHFGNGTRLTVT.

Turning to this clonotype: This may come from a read error, since a much larger clone is one base off. This chain links TRBV5-1 with TRBJ2-2; possibly TRBD2 for D (6 bases). Germline CDR1 SGHRS, CDR2 YFSETQ. The length of the CDR3 is 11 residues. The CDR3 region is CASSLNGGLFF. CDR3 sequence (DNA): TGCGCCAGCAGCTTGAACGGGGGGCTGTTTTTT.

This clonotype was observed a few times. V is TRBV19 and J is TRBJ1-2; D may be TRBD1 (6 bases). The CDR3 loop spans 15 amino acids. Germline CDR1 is LNHDA and CDR2 is SQIVND (reference sequence). With 5 bases removed from V and 2 bases from J, the gap between germline ends came to 15 bases. CDR3 amino acids: CASSDTGLRNYGYTF. CDR3 coding DNA: TGTGCCAGTAGTGACACAGGGTTAAGGAACTATGGCTACACCTTC. The full variable domain, in which reference TRBV19 and TRBJ1-2 provide the parts outside the CDR3, is DGGITQSPKYLFRKEGQNVTLSCEQNLNHDAMYWYRQDPGQGLRLIYYSQIVNDFQKGDIAEGYSVSREKKESFPLTVTSAQKNPTAFYLCASSDTGLRNYGYTFGSGTRLTVV.

The table lists this clonotype with many counts. This rearrangement joins TRBV7-2 to TRBJ2-3; 10 bases line up with TRBD2. This CDR3 spans 18 amino acids. Germline-derived CDR1 and CDR2 are SGHTA and FQGNSA. V lost 2 bases and J lost 3; bases outside the gene matches: 11. The CDR3 DNA sequence: TGTGCCAGCAGCTTATCGGCCAGCGGGGGGGTGAGGACAGATACGCAGTATTTT. Encoded protein: CASSLSASGGVRTDTQYF.

This clonotype was seen at least ten times. CDR3 coding DNA: TGTGCCAGCAGCTTGCAGGACCACACCGGGGAGCTGTTTTTT. Translated, it gives CASSLQDHTGELFF. V gene TRBV5-4 combines with J gene TRBJ2-2, with D unresolved. The CDR3 totals 14 residues. V was trimmed by 1 base and J by 3 bases, leaving 7 bases between them. Per germline, CDR1 SGHNT and CDR2 YYREEE (reference sequence).

This clonotype occurred many times. The J gene is TRBJ1-1, the V gene TRBV20-1; no clear D gene. This CDR3 is 13 amino acids long. Trimming took off 1 base at V and 8 bases at J, with 14 bases between the two ends. The germline CDR1 and CDR2 sequences are DFQATT and SNEGSKA (reference sequence). CDR3 residues: CSARGYETPEAFF. The CDR3 DNA is TGCAGTGCTAGAGGATACGAGACTCCCGAAGCTTTCTTT.

This clonotype was found many times. CDR3 nucleotide sequence: TGCGCCAGCAGCTGGGGGCAGGGAACCTCCTACGAGCAGTACTTC. Protein sequence: CASSWGQGTSYEQYF. The rearrangement joins TRBV5-1 to TRBJ2-7; a possible D gene is TRBD1 (6 bases). Germline-derived CDR1 and CDR2 are SGHRS and YFSETQ. The CDR3 consists of 15 residues. V lost 3 bases, J lost 0 bases, and 13 bases lay in between.

The rearrangement joins TRBV25-1 to TRBJ2-7, with 7 bases that match TRBD2. The CDR3 spans 15 residues. CDR1 is MGHDK, CDR2 SYGVNS, per germline. V lost 1 base, J lost 2 bases, and 5 bases stayed unmatched. CDR3 loop: CASSESLAETYEQYF. DNA for the CDR3: TGTGCCAGCAGTGAATCCCTAGCGGAGACCTACGAGCAGTACTTC.

This clonotype was picked up many times. The chain combines TRBV12-3 or TRBV12-4 with TRBJ1-5; possibly TRBD1 for D (6 bases). CDR3 length: 17 residues. Deletions cut 6 bases from V and 1 base from J, with 19 bases between. CDR3 DNA: TGTGCCAGCAGCCTCGGGACAAGGAGGGAGAGCAATCAGCCCCAGCATTTT. Its translation is CASSLGTRRESNQPQHF.

The V call is TRBV20-1, the J call TRBJ2-7; 8 bases align to TRBD1. Germline assignment: CDR1 DFQATT and CDR2 SNEGSKA (reference sequence). The CDR3 runs 14 residues. J lost 2 bases, V lost 3 bases, and 6 bases had no gene match. The CDR3 is CSARDRVGAYEQYF. The CDR3 coding sequence is TGCAGTGCTAGGGACAGGGTAGGGGCCTACGAGCAGTACTTC.

Ten or more counts support this clonotype. The CDR3 sequence is CASSLDRGADTQYF. CDR3 sequence (DNA): TGTGCCAGCAGCTTAGATAGGGGGGCAGATACGCAGTATTTT. The genes are TRBV7-6 and TRBJ2-3; either TRBD1 or TRBD2 may fit D (6 bases each). CDR1 and CDR2 (germline): SGHVS, FNYEAQ. CDR3 length: 14 amino acids. Trimming removed 1 base from V and 4 bases from J, with 9 bases in between. The full variable domain, rest sourced from reference TRBV7-6 and TRBJ2-3, is GAGVSQSPRYKVTKRGQDVALRCDPISGHVSLYWYRQALGQGPEFLTYFNYEAQQDKSGLPNDRFSAERPEGSISTLTIQRTEQRDSAMYRCASSLDRGADTQYFGPGTRLTVL.

The chain couples TRBV15 to TRBJ2-2; tentatively, D is TRBD1 (6 bases). V was clipped by 3 bases and J by 6 bases, with 14 bases between them. The CDR3 runs 15 residues. Germline loops: CDR1 LNHNV, CDR2 YYDKDF (reference sequence). The CDR3 is CATSSSRKGAGELFF. CDR3 bases: TGTGCCACCAGCAGCTCGCGGAAGGGGGCCGGGGAGCTGTTTTTT.

The chain recombines TRBV19 with TRBJ2-7; the match to TRBD1 covers 11 bases. The CDR3 is 14 residues long. Per the germline V gene, CDR1 is LNHDA and CDR2 is SQIVND (reference sequence). The trim removed 6 bases at V and 2 bases at J, leaving 3 bases unmatched. CDR3 DNA sequence: TGTGCCAGTAGATGGGGACAGGGGGCCTACGAGCAGTACTTC. It specifies CASRWGQGAYEQYF. The entire variable domain, with the rest obtained from reference TRBV19 and TRBJ2-7, is as follows: DGGITQSPKYLFRKEGQNVTLSCEQNLNHDAMYWYRQDPGQGLRLIYYSQIVNDFQKGDIAEGYSVSREKKESFPLTVTSAQKNPTAFYLCASRWGQGAYEQYFGPGTRLTVT.

The V call is TRBV10-3, the J call TRBJ1-5, with TRBD1 matching over 9 bases. The V segment lost 5 bases and the J segment 11 bases; nucleotides outside the gene matches: 7. This CDR3 spans 13 amino acids. In germline, CDR1 is ENHRY, CDR2 SYGVKD. Here the CDR3 reads CAISKDRGETQHF. The CDR3 DNA reads as TGTGCCATCAGTAAGGACAGGGGAGAGACCCAGCATTTT.